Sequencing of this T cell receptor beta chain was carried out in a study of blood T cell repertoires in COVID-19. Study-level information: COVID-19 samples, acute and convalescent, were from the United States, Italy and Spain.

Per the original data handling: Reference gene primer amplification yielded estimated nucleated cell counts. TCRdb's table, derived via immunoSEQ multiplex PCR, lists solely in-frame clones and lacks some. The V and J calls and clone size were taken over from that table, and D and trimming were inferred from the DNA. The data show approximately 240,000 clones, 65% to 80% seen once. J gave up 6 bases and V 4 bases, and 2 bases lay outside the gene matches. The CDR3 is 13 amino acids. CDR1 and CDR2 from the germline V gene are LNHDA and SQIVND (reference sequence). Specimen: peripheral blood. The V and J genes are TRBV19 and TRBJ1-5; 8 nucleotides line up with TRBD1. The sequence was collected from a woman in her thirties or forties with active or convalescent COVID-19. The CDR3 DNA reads TGTGCCAGTAGTACAGGGGGCGTTCAGCCCCAGCATTTT. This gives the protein CASSTGGVQPQHF.